The source of this T cell receptor beta chain is a study of post-analysis software for immune sequencing data. Across the study: Recorded subtypes: relapsing-remitting, secondary progressive, progressive-relapsing; some patients unannotated. Notes on the study in general: In multiple sclerosis, normalized Chao1 diversity was significantly below that of controls. Controls had lower frequencies than patients of a few TRBV segments, which included TRBV5-6, TRBV5-1 and TRBV20-1.

CDR3 length: 11 residues. Trimming cost V 6 bases and J 4 bases, with 8 bases left between them. Germline assignment: CDR1 SQVTM and CDR2 ANQGSEA. TCR beta cDNA libraries included unique molecular identifiers. TCRdb itself ran the PCR reads through MiXCR, one entry per CDR3 protein. The sample holds roughly 600,000 distinct CDR3 sequences, 44% seen once. This clonotype has only a few counts. Antigen specificity is unknown. The rearrangement uses TRBV29-1 and TRBJ2-3; unclear D gene. This clonotype originated in a girl aged 10 to 17 with multiple sclerosis. Sequencing was carried out using blood. CDR3 in DNA: TGCAGCGTGTCTCCGTCAGATACGCAGTATTTT. As protein: CSVSPSDTQYF.